This T cell receptor (beta chain) was retrieved from a study of T-cell reconstitution after alpha-beta-depleted transplantation in children. As it was prepared, the TCRbeta library received unique molecular identifiers. TCRdb reprocessed the PCR reads via MiXCR and lists one record per CDR3 protein. The table includes about 540,000 distinct CDR3 sequences, approximately 20% detected once. The CDR3 extends over 15 amino acids. V lost 5 bases and J 3 bases, leaving 15 bases between the germline ends. The germline gives CDR1 SGHAT, CDR2 FQNNGV. The J gene is TRBJ2-3, the V gene TRBV11-2; D possibly corresponds to TRBD2 (6 bases). Sequences were derived from PBMCs from the stem cell graft donor, sampled from the stem cell graft. This TCR derives from a human donor who donated a stem cell graft to a child with acute lymphoblastic leukemia. The CDR3 sequence is CASSGFGGLTDTQYF. CDR3 bases: TGTGCCAGCAGCGGCTTTGGGGGGTTAACAGATACGCAGTATTTT.